Listed below are T cell receptor beta chains from one sample, sequenced in a study of blood T cell repertoires in COVID-19. TCRdb keeps only in-frame clones here, not all; method: immunoSEQ multiplex PCR. The sample has 430,000 or so clones, roughly 90% seen once; the top ten hold less than 2%. The sample taken for sequencing was PBMCs or T cells enriched from blood (not recorded which). These receptors were obtained from a woman in her forties who had recovered from COVID-19. Both conserved end residues are part of each CDR3. A D gene is named only where the DNA matches it firmly.

TRBD1	12	TRBJ1-1	TRBV29-1	CSAQGGNTEAFF
TRBD1	13	TRBJ1-2	TRBV27	CASSSDRGSGYTF
-	14	TRBJ2-7	TRBV5-6	CASSLGTGAYEQYF
TRBD1	13	TRBJ1-4	TRBV19	CASSGTGHEKLFF
TRBD2	17	TRBJ2-1	TRBV27	CASSSAPLAGTYNEQFF
TRBD1	12	TRBJ1-1	TRBV29-1	CSGRQGDTEAFF
-	11	TRBJ2-1	TRBV6-2/TRBV6-3	CASGRGLTLFF
TRBD1	22	TRBJ1-1	TRBV9	CASSVGRPLSLGGDRVNTEAFF
TRBD2	13	TRBJ2-7	TRBV19	CASSIGREAIQYF
TRBD2	16	TRBJ2-5	TRBV24-1	CATSDTSGARVETQYF
-	13	TRBJ2-2	TRBV12-5	CASGFQGTGELFF
TRBD1	15	TRBJ1-4	TRBV5-3	CARSATGTGGEKLFF
-	12	TRBJ1-2	TRBV25-1	CATSDSFYGYTF
TRBD2	14	TRBJ2-3	TRBV9	CASSPAGVGDTQYF
-	16	TRBJ2-1	TRBV18	CASSPPVPSSYNEQFF
TRBD2	14	TRBJ2-3	TRBV7-7	CASSLSGRGDTQYF
-	16	TRBJ2-2	TRBV13	CASSLLFYGGAGELFF
TRBD1	17	TRBJ2-5	TRBV15	CATSRANVNRGGETQYF
TRBD2	15	TRBJ2-1	TRBV14	CASSRGGLGYNEQFF
TRBD2	15	TRBJ2-1	TRBV13	CASNPLAGPYNEQFF
-	13	TRBJ1-1	TRBV19	CASKRTLNTEAFF
-	15	TRBJ2-7	TRBV3-1/TRBV3-2	CASSQDWAGIDEQYF
TRBD1	15	TRBJ1-4	TRBV2	CASSDGGQGFEKLFF
-	16	TRBJ2-7	TRBV2	CASSAFTFRGAYEQYF
TRBD1	14	TRBJ1-2	TRBV2	CASSEQGVYYGYTF
-	11	TRBJ1-2	TRBV20-1	CSATGYLSYTF
TRBD1	15	TRBJ2-5	TRBV19	CASSTGQGRLETQYF
TRBD1	14	TRBJ1-3	TRBV4-1	CASSQTGIRNTIYF
TRBD2	15	TRBJ2-3	TRBV5-1	CASSLREAFTDTQYF
TRBD1	13	TRBJ2-5	TRBV6-5	CASRAGGRETQYF
-	15	TRBJ2-3	TRBV7-9	CASSLGRAATDTQYF
TRBD2	18	TRBJ2-7	TRBV4-1	CASSQRPSGRPTSYEQYF
TRBD2	15	TRBJ2-7	TRBV3-1/TRBV3-2	CASSFRLAGAYEQYF
-	15	TRBJ2-3	TRBV21-1	CASSSTSGCTDTQYF
TRBD2	19	TRBJ2-5	TRBV7-9	CASSSPGTSGRAFGETQYF
TRBD1	13	TRBJ1-5	TRBV6-2/TRBV6-3	CASSFQGAQPQHF
TRBD2	20	TRBJ2-2	TRBV9	CASSSAGVVGLSLDTGELFF
TRBD2	16	TRBJ2-1	TRBV5-8	CASSWAPSGVVGEQFF
TRBD1	13	TRBJ1-1	TRBV10-1	CASSPGQGARAFF
-	15	TRBJ2-1	TRBV10-3	CAISIPLQGGNEQFF
-	15	TRBJ1-3	TRBV7-2	CASSLGLMDGNTIYF
TRBD1	17	TRBJ2-1	TRBV11-2	CASSSIRDSSSYNEQFF
TRBD2	14	TRBJ2-2	TRBV3-1/TRBV3-2	CASSRTSGRGELFF
-	15	TRBJ2-2	TRBV7-9	CASSSYRVNTGELFF
-	14	TRBJ2-7	TRBV2	CASSVGDRIYEQYF
-	15	TRBJ2-5	TRBV15	CATSKGHGGQETQYF
TRBD1	18	TRBJ1-1	TRBV6-1	CASSEVLGTGLFNTEAFF
TRBD1	18	TRBJ1-1	TRBV6-2/TRBV6-3	CASSYYRDRHYQNTEAFF
TRBD2	15	TRBJ2-1	TRBV5-6	CASSWRVAGVREQFF
-	14	TRBJ1-2	TRBV11-3	CASSPSGTKGGYTF
TRBD1	18	TRBJ1-1	TRBV5-1	CASSSNRGTGGTNTEAFF
-	11	TRBJ1-2	TRBV29-1	CSVSDSYGYTF
-	15	TRBJ2-1	TRBV6-5	CASSYKSPSGPEQFF